This T cell receptor (beta chain) comes out of a study of pediatric ulcerative colitis. General observations from the study: Blood-rectal clonal overlap within each person was significantly higher in ulcerative colitis patients than controls.

This clone has a single count. Its antigen is not known. The diagnostic colonoscopy in ulcerative colitis patients preceded any immunosuppressive treatment. The CDR3 spans 12 residues. CDR1 MNHEY and CDR2 SMNVEV come from the germline V gene (reference sequence). Losses at the gene ends were 5 bases for V and 8 bases for J; bases not matched to a gene: 5. Sequencing used immunoSEQ multiplex PCR; TCRdb keeps in-frame clones, though not all of them. The sample includes around 68,000 clones, 77% of them seen just once. This clonotype originated in a boy younger than 18 with moderate ulcerative colitis. The rearrangement links TRBV27 to TRBJ1-2; 7 positions agree with TRBD1. Material for sequencing was blood. CDR3 sequence: CASSAGGRGYTF. The CDR3 coding sequence is TGTGCCAGCAGTGCAGGGGGAAGGGGCTACACCTTC.